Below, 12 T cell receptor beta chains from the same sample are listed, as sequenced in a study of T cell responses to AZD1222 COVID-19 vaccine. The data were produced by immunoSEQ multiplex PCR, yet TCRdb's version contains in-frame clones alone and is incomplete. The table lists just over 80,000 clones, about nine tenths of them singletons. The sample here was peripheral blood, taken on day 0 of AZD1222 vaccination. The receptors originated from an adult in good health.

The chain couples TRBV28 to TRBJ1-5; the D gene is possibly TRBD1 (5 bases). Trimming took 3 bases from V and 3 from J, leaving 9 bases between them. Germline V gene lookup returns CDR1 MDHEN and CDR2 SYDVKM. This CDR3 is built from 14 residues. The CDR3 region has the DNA TGTGCCAGCAGTTTGGGGGGGTTCAATCAGCCCCAGCATTTT. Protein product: CASSLGGFNQPQHF.

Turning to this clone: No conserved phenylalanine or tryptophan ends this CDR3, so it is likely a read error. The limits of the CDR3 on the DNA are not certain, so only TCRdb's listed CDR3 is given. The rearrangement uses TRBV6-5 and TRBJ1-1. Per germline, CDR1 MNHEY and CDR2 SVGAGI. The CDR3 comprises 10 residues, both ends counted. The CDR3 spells CASSYRGKPE.

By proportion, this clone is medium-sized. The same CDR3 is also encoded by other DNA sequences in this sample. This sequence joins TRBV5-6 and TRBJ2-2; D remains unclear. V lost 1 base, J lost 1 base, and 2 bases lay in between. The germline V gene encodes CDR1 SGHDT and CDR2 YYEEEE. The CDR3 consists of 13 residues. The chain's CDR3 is CASSLQNTGELFF. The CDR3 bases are TGTGCCAGCAGCTTGCAGAACACCGGGGAGCTGTTTTTT.

CDR3 bases: TGCAGTGCTAGTTTGGTAACAGCCTTTGCAACTAATGAAAAACTGTTTTTT. Amino acid sequence: CSASLVTAFATNEKLFF. The V gene is TRBV20-1, the J gene TRBJ1-4; no firm D call. Germline values: CDR1 DFQATT, CDR2 SNEGSKA (reference sequence). The CDR3 is made up of 17 amino acids. V lost 3 bases, J lost 0 bases, and 17 bases lay in between.

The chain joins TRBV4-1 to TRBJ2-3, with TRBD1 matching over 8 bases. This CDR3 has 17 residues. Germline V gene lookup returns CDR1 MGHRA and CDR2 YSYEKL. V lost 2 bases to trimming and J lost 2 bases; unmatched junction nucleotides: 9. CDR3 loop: CASSQPTGARSTDTQYF. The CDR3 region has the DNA TGCGCCAGCAGCCAACCGACAGGGGCGAGATCCACAGATACGCAGTATTTT.

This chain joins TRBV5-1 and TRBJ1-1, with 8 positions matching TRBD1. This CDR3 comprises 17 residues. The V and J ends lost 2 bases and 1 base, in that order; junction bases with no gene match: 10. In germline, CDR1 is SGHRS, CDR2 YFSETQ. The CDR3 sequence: CASSFRTGPYSNTEAFF. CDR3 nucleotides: TGCGCCAGCAGCTTCAGGACAGGGCCATACTCGAACACTGAAGCTTTCTTT.

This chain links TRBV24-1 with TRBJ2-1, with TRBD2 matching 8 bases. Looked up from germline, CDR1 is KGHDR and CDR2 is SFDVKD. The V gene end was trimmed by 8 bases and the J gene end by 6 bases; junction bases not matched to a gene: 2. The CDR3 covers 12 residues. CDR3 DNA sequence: TGTGCCACCAAGGGACTAGTCAATGAGCAGTTCTTC. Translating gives CATKGLVNEQFF.

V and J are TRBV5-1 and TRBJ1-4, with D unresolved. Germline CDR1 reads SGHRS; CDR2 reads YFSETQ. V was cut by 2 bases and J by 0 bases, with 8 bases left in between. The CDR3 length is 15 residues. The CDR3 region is CASSFLGPTNEKLFF. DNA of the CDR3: TGCGCCAGCAGCTTTCTCGGTCCAACTAATGAAAAACTGTTTTTT.

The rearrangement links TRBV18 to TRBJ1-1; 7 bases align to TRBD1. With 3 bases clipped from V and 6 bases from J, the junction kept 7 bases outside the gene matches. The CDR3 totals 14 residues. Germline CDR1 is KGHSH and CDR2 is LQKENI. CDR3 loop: CASSPGRGMPEAFF. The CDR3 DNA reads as TGTGCCAGCTCACCGGGCAGGGGGATGCCTGAAGCTTTCTTT.

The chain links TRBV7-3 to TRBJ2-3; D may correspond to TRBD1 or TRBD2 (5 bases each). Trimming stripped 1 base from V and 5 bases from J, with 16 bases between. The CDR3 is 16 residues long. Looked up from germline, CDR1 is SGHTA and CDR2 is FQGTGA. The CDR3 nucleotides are TGTGCCAGCAGCTTAATGAAAGGTGGGGGTCTAGATACGCAGTATTTT. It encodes CASSLMKGGGLDTQYF.

CDR3 loop: CASSFTSGEQYF. The CDR3 DNA reads as TGTGCCAGCAGCTTCACTTCGGGCGAGCAGTACTTC. The rearrangement uses TRBV11-3 and TRBJ2-7; D remains ambiguous. V lost 3 bases to trimming and J lost 6 bases, with 9 bases between them. The length of the CDR3 is 12 residues. Looked up from germline, CDR1 is SGHNT and CDR2 is YENEEA.

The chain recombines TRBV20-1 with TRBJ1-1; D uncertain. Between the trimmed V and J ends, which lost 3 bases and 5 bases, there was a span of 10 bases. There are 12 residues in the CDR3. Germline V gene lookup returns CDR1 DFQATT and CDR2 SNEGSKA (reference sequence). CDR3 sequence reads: CSASGIATEAFF. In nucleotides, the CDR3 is TGCAGTGCTAGTGGTATTGCGACTGAAGCTTTCTTT.